The sequence of this TCR beta chain was determined in a study of blood T cells in healthy people across ages. Study-level results: Unsorted PBMC material precluded a definitive naive versus antigen-experienced comparison. Donor CMV status was unknown, possibly confounding expanded clonotype changes. The authors considered diversity estimates from one million T cells to be underestimates. When set beside aged donors, long-lived donors presented more naive CD4+ cells and higher diversity.

Next came a second PCR, run for roughly 6 to 11 cycles, which used a sample-barcoded 5' primer along with a J-beta primer mix. TCRdb analysed the 5' RACE reads with MiXCR anew, one entry per CDR3 protein. In the table there are roughly 1.7 million distinct CDR3 sequences, roughly 32% of which are singletons. The length of the CDR3 is 11 residues. V was clipped by 8 bases and J by 6 bases, with 10 bases between them. As to this clonotype: Its specificity is not known.

This TCR was sampled from a woman aged 25 to 45 in good health. V is TRBV12-3 or TRBV12-4 and J is TRBJ1-1; D is ambiguous. Material: blood. CDR3 amino acids: CASSWQSEAFF. CDR3 nucleotide sequence: TGTGCCAGCTCTTGGCAGTCTGAAGCTTTCTTT.